This TCR beta chain was profiled in a study of control samples from healthy donors and cancer patients. This clone was counted many times. The repertoire was sequenced with immunoSEQ multiplex PCR; TCRdb's copy has only in-frame clones and lacks some. The sample gives roughly 150,000 clones, roughly 88% of which show up once; around 1.6% is in the top ten. The sequenced material came from blood. This clonotype originated in a young man in good health.

The CDR3 DNA reads TGTGCCAGCAGCCGAATCGGACTAGCGGGGGGGTTCCGGGAGACCCAGTACTTC. Its protein product is CASSRIGLAGGFRETQYF. The gene calls are TRBV3-1 (or the pseudogene TRBV3-2) and TRBJ2-5; 15 bases are shared with TRBD2. With 4 bases clipped from V and 5 bases from J, the junction kept 11 bases outside the gene matches. Germline V gene sequence: CDR1 LGHDT, CDR2 YNNKEL (reference sequence). The CDR3 sequence is 18 residues long.